The clone carrying this TCR beta chain was observed a handful of times. Its antigen is not identified. The data were obtained in a study of response to subunit inactivated influenza vaccine. MiXCR, applied by TCRdb to the RT-PCR reads, yields one record per CDR3 protein. The repertoire consists of under 950,000 distinct CDR3 sequences, with around 21% occurring once and the leading ten covering about 9.4%. Findings and limits, study-wide: T cells newly recruited by each seasonal influenza vaccination are few, the authors suggested.

This CDR3 is 17 amino acids long. CDR1 is MNHNS, CDR2 SASEGT, per germline. V was shortened by 5 bases and J by 3 bases, with 19 bases between the two germline ends. The rearrangement joins TRBV6-1 to TRBJ2-2, with D tentatively TRBD2 (6 bases). The sample in question was PBMCs from blood, obtained around 5 days after vaccination. The source of this sequence is a man between 45 and 60 years old who received an inactivated influenza vaccine. Here the CDR3 DNA reads TGTGCCAGCAGTCCCGGGACTCTCGAGGGCTACACCGGGGAGCTGTTTTTT. Its protein product is CASSPGTLEGYTGELFF.